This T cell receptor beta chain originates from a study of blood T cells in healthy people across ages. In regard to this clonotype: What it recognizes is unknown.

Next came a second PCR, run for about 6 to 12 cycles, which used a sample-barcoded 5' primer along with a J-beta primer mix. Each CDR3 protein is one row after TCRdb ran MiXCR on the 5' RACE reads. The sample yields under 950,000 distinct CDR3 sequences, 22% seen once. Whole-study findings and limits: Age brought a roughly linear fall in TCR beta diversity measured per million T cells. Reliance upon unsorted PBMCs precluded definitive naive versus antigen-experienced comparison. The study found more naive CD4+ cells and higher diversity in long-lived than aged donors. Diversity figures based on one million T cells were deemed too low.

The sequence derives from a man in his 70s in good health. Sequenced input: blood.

The CDR3 coding sequence is TGCGCCAGCAGACCACCGGGACAGGAGAACTATGGCTACACCTTC. It specifies CASRPPGQENYGYTF. The gene calls are TRBV5-1 and TRBJ1-2; 8 nucleotides line up with TRBD1. Germline V gene sequence: CDR1 SGHRS, CDR2 YFSETQ. The CDR3 covers 15 residues. The V gene end was trimmed by 5 bases and the J gene end by 2 bases; junction bases not matched to a gene: 8. Using reference TRBV5-1 and TRBJ1-2 for the parts outside the CDR3, the full variable domain is KAGVTQTPRYLIKTRGQQVTLSCSPISGHRSVSWYQQTPGQGLQFLFEYFSETQRNKGNFPGRFSGRQFSNSRSEMNVSTLELGDSALYLCASRPPGQENYGYTFGSGTRLTVV.